A selection of T cell receptor beta chains follows, all from one sample in a study of Graves' ophthalmopathy and Graves' hyperthyroidism. One entry per CDR3 protein results from TCRdb running MiXCR on the multiplex PCR reads. The data show 1 million to 1.3 million distinct CDR3 sequences, with 35% to 40% seen just once and more than 9.5% held by the top ten. Sequenced: peripheral blood or thyroid tissue (not recorded which). Receptors originate from an adult man with Graves' hyperthyroidism. Both conserved end residues are part of each CDR3. D genes are given only for firm matches. Part of the rows lack a size; the others show once, few, many or a class for expanded clones.

.	TRBJ1-5	many	TRBV7-9	CAVSTSGNQPQHF	TGTGCAGTGAGTACTTCGGGGAATCAGCCCCAGCATTTT
.	TRBJ2-5	few	TRBV27	CASSILDGETQYF	TGTGCCAGCAGTATACTGGACGGAGAGACCCAGTACTTC
TRBD1	TRBJ2-7	.	TRBV14	CASSIGTGPNYEQYF	TGTGCCAGCAGCATTGGGACAGGCCCAAACTACGAGCAGTACTTC
.	TRBJ1-6	.	TRBV5-1	CASSSEPGNSPPHF	TGCGCCAGCAGCTCGGAGCCAGGGAATTCACCCCCCCACTTT
TRBD2	TRBJ2-7	.	TRBV10-2	CASRSDGASGRADYEQYF	TGCGCCAGCAGGTCTGACGGGGCTAGCGGGAGGGCCGACTACGAGCAGTACTTC
.	TRBJ1-1	.	TRBV14	CASSQVDSIGTEAFF	TGTGCCAGCAGCCAAGTTGACTCGATTGGAACTGAAGCTTTCTTT
.	TRBJ2-7	.	TRBV2	CASSHPGVGYEQYF	TGTGCCAGCAGCCACCCAGGGGTTGGCTACGAGCAGTACTTC
.	TRBJ2-5	.	TRBV14	CASSHTPRREETQYF	TGTGCCAGCAGCCACACCCCTAGACGAGAGGAGACCCAGTACTTC
.	TRBJ2-7	.	TRBV19	CASSKVWTPGDEQYF	TGTGCCAGTAGTAAGGTGTGGACCCCGGGGGACGAGCAGTACTTC
TRBD1	TRBJ1-5	few	TRBV30	CAWSVMTGKSNQPQHF	TGTGCCTGGAGTGTAATGACAGGGAAGAGCAATCAGCCCCAGCATTTT
.	TRBJ1-4	many	TRBV9	CASSVGGAPEKLFF	TGTGCCAGCAGCGTAGGAGGGGCGCCTGAAAAACTGTTTTTT
.	TRBJ1-1	.	TRBV7-8	CASSLFMRGTEAFF	TGTGCCAGCAGCTTATTCATGAGGGGCACTGAAGCTTTCTTT
.	TRBJ1-1	many	TRBV29-1	CSVEGPVTSEAFF	TGCAGCGTCGAGGGGCCCGTGACATCCGAAGCTTTCTTT
.	TRBJ2-2	.	TRBV29-1	CTDGRSRTGELFF	TGCACCGACGGCAGGTCGCGCACCGGGGAGCTGTTTTTT
.	TRBJ2-6	many	TRBV5-1	CASSPTSGANVLTF	TGCGCCAGCAGCCCAACCTCTGGGGCCAACGTCCTGACTTTC
.	TRBJ2-6	many	TRBV29-1	CSVEGLSGANVLTF	TGCAGCGTTGAAGGCCTCTCTGGGGCCAACGTCCTGACTTTC